A single T cell receptor (beta chain) is shown here with its context. The target antigen is unknown. The data were taken from a study of T cell responses to AZD1222 COVID-19 vaccine. The study's findings and limits: Clonal diversity was possibly underestimated, and the donors were mostly white British, with more females. Repertoire samples came only from after the peak T cell response.

CDR3 length: 13 residues. The V end was cut by 2 bases, the J end by 3 bases, with 7 bases between. CDR1 is LNHNV and CDR2 is YYDKDF in the germline V gene (reference sequence). The method was immunoSEQ multiplex PCR; TCRdb's version includes in-frame clones alone and lacks a portion of them. Here the sample spans some 130,000 clones, 90% being singletons. The source was peripheral blood, collected on day 0 of AZD1222 vaccination. The sequence came from an adult in good health. J is TRBJ2-5 and V is TRBV15; D not resolved. The chain's CDR3 is CATSRQQKETQYF. CDR3 coding DNA: TGTGCCACCAGCAGACAACAGAAAGAGACCCAGTACTTC. The whole variable domain, remainder taken from reference TRBV15 and TRBJ2-5, is DAMVIQNPRYQVTQFGKPVTLSCSQTLNHNVMYWYQQKSSQAPKLLFHYYDKDFNNEADTPDNFQSRRPNTSFCFLDIRSPGLGDTAMYLCATSRQQKETQYFGPGTRLLVL.